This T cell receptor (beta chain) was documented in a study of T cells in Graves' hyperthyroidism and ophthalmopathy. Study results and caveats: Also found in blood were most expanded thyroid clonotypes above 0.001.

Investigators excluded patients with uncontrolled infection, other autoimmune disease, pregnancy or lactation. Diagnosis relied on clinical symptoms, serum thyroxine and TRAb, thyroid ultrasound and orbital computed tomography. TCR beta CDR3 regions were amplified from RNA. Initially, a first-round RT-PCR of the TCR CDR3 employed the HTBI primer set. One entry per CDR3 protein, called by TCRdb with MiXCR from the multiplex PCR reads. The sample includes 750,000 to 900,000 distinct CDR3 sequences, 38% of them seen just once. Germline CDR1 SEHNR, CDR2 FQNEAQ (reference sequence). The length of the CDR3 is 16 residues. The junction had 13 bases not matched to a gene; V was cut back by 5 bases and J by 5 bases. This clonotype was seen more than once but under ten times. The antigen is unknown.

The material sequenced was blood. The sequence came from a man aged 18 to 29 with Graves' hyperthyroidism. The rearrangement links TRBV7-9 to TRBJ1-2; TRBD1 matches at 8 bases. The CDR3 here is CASSPQLQQGAYGYTF. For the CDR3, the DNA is TGTGCCAGCAGCCCACAGTTGCAGCAGGGGGCTTATGGCTACACCTTC.